This T cell receptor beta chain was identified in a study of T cell repertoires in cytomegalovirus infection. Study background: A matching HLA type, together with CMV infection, was signaled by public TCR beta signatures. Notes on the study in general: CMV-specific TCR beta clonotypes restricted by HLA-C were the ones dominating the ex vivo response.

Using its own MiXCR run on the reads, TCRdb lists one record per CDR3 protein. The sample records about 740,000 distinct CDR3 sequences, roughly 36% being singletons. In this sample, this clonotype turned up a few times. Antigen: not known. The sequenced sample consisted of PBMCs. The TCR was taken from a human donor in good health (CMV status not recorded). Some clones in this sample may be carry-over from other donors' samples.

The CDR3 reads CASRPSKNIQYF. The CDR3 coding sequence is TGTGCCAGCCGACCCTCAAAAAACATTCAGTACTTC. This rearrangement joins TRBV27 to TRBJ2-4, with no clear D. Looked up from germline, CDR1 is MNHEY and CDR2 is SMNVEV (reference sequence). The CDR3 covers 12 residues. Trimming removed 8 bases at V and 4 bases at J, with 9 bases between.